The 17 T cell receptor beta chains below come from one sample, sequenced in a study of vaccination effects on CD4 cells after COVID-19. No antigen has been identified for these receptors. Using viral peptide pools, the ViraFEST assay grew out antigen-specific CD4+ T cells prior to sequencing. Culture lasted about 10 days before CD4+ T cell isolation. People in the vaccine group had not been infected with SARS-CoV-2 before, and their nucleocapsid antibodies were negative. Sequenced by immunoSEQ multiplex PCR; TCRdb stores in-frame clones only, minus some. The table lists about 73,000 clones, about four fifths of them singletons. The sample here was CD4+ T cells from PBMCs cultured with SARS-CoV-2 spike peptides, taken before COVID-19 vaccination. The receptors stem from a human donor who received a COVID-19 vaccine.

This chain links TRBV12-3 or TRBV12-4 with TRBJ1-1, with D hard to call. CDR3 length: 11 residues. Trimming took 5 bases from V and 8 from J, leaving 9 bases between them. CDR3 amino acids: CASSRTAEAFF. The CDR3 DNA reads TGTGCCAGCAGTAGGACCGCCGAAGCTTTCTTT.

This clone was seen more than once but under ten times. V is TRBV19 and J is TRBJ1-1; D not resolved. V shed 2 bases and J shed 4 bases, with 17 bases lying between them. CDR3 size: 16 residues. CDR1 and CDR2 from the germline V gene are LNHDA and SQIVND (reference sequence). The CDR3 nucleotides read TGTGCCAGTAGTATACGAACGACGGGGAGAGGCACTGAAGCTTTCTTT. Amino acids: CASSIRTTGRGTEAFF. Filled out from reference TRBV19 and TRBJ1-1, the complete variable domain reads DGGITQSPKYLFRKEGQNVTLSCEQNLNHDAMYWYRQDPGQGLRLIYYSQIVNDFQKGDIAEGYSVSREKKESFPLTVTSAQKNPTAFYLCASSIRTTGRGTEAFFGQGTRLTVV.

The chain is built from TRBV9 and TRBJ2-5; 9 nucleotides match TRBD2. The germline V gene encodes CDR1 SGDLS and CDR2 YYNGEE. The length of the CDR3 is 16 residues. J was trimmed by 4 bases and V by 0 bases; bases with no gene match: 7. As DNA, the CDR3 is TGTGCCAGCAGCGTAGGGGGCCTAGCGGGGAGAGAGACCCAGTACTTC. Encoded protein: CASSVGGLAGRETQYF.

The chain carries TRBV28 and TRBJ2-7, with D perhaps TRBD2 (5 bases). The CDR3 consists of 14 residues. Looked up from germline, CDR1 is MDHEN and CDR2 is SYDVKM. The V end lost 3 bases, the J end lost 2 bases, and 11 bases lay between the germline ends. CDR3 region: CASSLLGRTYEQYV. CDR3 nucleotide sequence: TGTGCCAGCAGTTTGTTGGGGAGAACCTACGAGCAGTACGTC.

The chain employs TRBV18 and TRBJ2-7; the match to TRBD1 covers 8 bases. The V segment lost 2 bases and the J segment 3 bases; nucleotides outside the gene matches: 6. Germline V gene data show CDR1 as KGHSH and CDR2 as LQKENI. The length of the CDR3 is 15 residues. CDR3 sequence: CASSPVRQGYYEQYV. CDR3 DNA sequence: TGTGCCAGCTCACCAGTTCGACAGGGGTACTACGAGCAGTACGTC.

This chain links TRBV7-8 with TRBJ2-3; D is undetermined. Trimming left V 11 bases short and J 0 bases short, with 21 bases between. The CDR3 length is 16 residues. Germline values: CDR1 SGHVS, CDR2 FQNEAQ. The DNA of the CDR3 is TGTGCCCTCACTAATGAGGTTTCCGTGAGCACAGATACGCAGTATTTT. Translation: CALTNEVSVSTDTQYF. Combining the CDR3 with reference TRBV7-8 and TRBJ2-3 gives the whole variable domain GAGVSQSPRYKVAKRGQDVALRCDPISGHVSLFWYQQALGQGPEFLTYFQNEAQLDKSGLPSDRFFAERPEGSVSTLKIQRTQQEDSAVYLCALTNEVSVSTDTQYFGPGTRLTVL.

In DNA form, the CDR3 reads TGCAGTGCTAGTACGGCAGAGGGAGGGACAGATACGCAGTATTTT. The encoded protein is CSASTAEGGTDTQYF. The chain carries TRBV20-1 and TRBJ2-3; 7 bases are shared with TRBD2. Germline CDR1 and CDR2: DFQATT and SNEGSKA (reference sequence). V lost 3 bases and J lost 3; bases outside the gene matches: 9. The CDR3 spans 15 residues.

The CDR3 bases are TGTGCCAGCAGCGGAGGGGGCGGGGGTTCCTACAATGAGCAGTTCTTC. As protein: CASSGGGGGSYNEQFF. This chain uses TRBV9 with TRBJ2-1; D may be TRBD1 or TRBD2 (7 bases each). The length of the CDR3 is 16 residues. Trimming cost V 3 bases and J 1 base, with 14 bases left between them. Germline values: CDR1 SGDLS, CDR2 YYNGEE.

The V gene is TRBV6-5, the J gene TRBJ1-2, with 8 positions matching TRBD1. J was trimmed by 4 bases and V by 6 bases; bases with no gene match: 4. Germline CDR1 MNHEY, CDR2 SVGAGI. The CDR3 is made up of 13 amino acids. The CDR3 loop reads CASSWDRTYGYTF. As DNA, the CDR3 is TGTGCCAGCAGCTGGGACAGGACCTATGGCTACACCTTC.

DNA of the CDR3: TGTGCCACCCGGGCTTCGGGGGCATACTCTGGAAACACCATATATTTT. Protein product: CATRASGAYSGNTIYF. The gene calls are TRBV28 and TRBJ1-3; a possible D gene is TRBD1 (6 bases). From germline, CDR1 is MDHEN and CDR2 SYDVKM. The V gene lost 10 bases and the J gene lost 0 bases, with 19 bases spanning the gap. The CDR3 consists of 16 residues.

This clone was picked up a small number of times. The chain uses TRBV6-4 and TRBJ1-1; D gene ambiguous. Looked up from germline, CDR1 is MRHNA and CDR2 is SNTAGT. With 3 bases removed from V and 4 bases from J, the gap between germline ends came to 15 bases. This CDR3 is built from 15 residues. The CDR3 coding sequence is TGTGCCAGCAGTGATTCTAGAAGGGAGGCCACTGAAGCTTTCTTT. Protein product: CASSDSRREATEAFF.

The rearrangement uses TRBV5-8 and TRBJ1-6; D gene uncertain. Germline V CDR1 and CDR2: SGHTS, YDEGEE. This CDR3 has 18 residues. V was clipped by 0 bases and J by 0 bases, with 13 bases between them. CDR3 loop: CASSLGTDYSSYNSPLHF. The CDR3 DNA follows: TGTGCCAGCAGCTTGGGCACCGACTATAGCTCCTATAATTCACCCCTCCACTTT.

DNA of the CDR3: TGTGCCAGCAGCTTAGCGCGGCCGGGGGCCCAACCCGGGGAGCTGTTTTTT. The encoded protein is CASSLARPGAQPGELFF. The V and J genes are TRBV7-6 and TRBJ2-2; D may correspond to TRBD1 or TRBD2 (6 bases each). The CDR3 contains 17 residues. Trimming removed 0 bases at V and 6 bases at J, with 17 bases between. Germline V lookup: CDR1 SGHVS, CDR2 FNYEAQ.

The chain links TRBV11-2 to TRBJ2-4; TRBD2 matches at 10 bases. This CDR3 contains 18 residues. V dropped 5 bases and J dropped 1; count of bases not matched to a gene: 11. The germline V gene encodes CDR1 SGHAT and CDR2 FQNNGV. This CDR3 reads CASSRAGGSNGAKNIQYF. The CDR3 DNA sequence: TGTGCCAGCAGCCGAGCGGGGGGGAGTAATGGGGCCAAAAACATTCAGTACTTC.

J is TRBJ1-3 and V is TRBV2; D is unresolved. CDR1 and CDR2 from the germline V gene are SNHLY and FYNNEI. The V and J ends lost 3 bases and 3 bases respectively, with 12 bases between them. This CDR3 has 15 amino acids. The CDR3: CASSEDGRFGNTIYF. The DNA of the CDR3 is TGTGCCAGCAGTGAGGACGGCCGATTTGGAAACACCATATATTTT. The variable domain in full, with the rest retrieved from reference TRBV2 and TRBJ1-3, is EPEVTQTPSHQVTQMGQEVILRCVPISNHLYFYWYRQILGQKVEFLVSFYNNEISEKSEIFDDQFSVERPDGSNFTLKIRSTKLEDSAMYFCASSEDGRFGNTIYFGEGSWLTVV.

The J gene is TRBJ1-6, the V gene TRBV28, with D unclear. This CDR3 region has 14 residues. The germline V gene has CDR1 MDHEN and CDR2 SYDVKM. V was trimmed by 5 bases and J by 10 bases, leaving 15 bases between them. Here the CDR3 DNA reads TGTGCCAGCAGTGCTATAGGGTTGCGGTCACCCCTCCACTTT. This gives the protein CASSAIGLRSPLHF.

This clone is medium-sized by share. The chain links TRBV7-2 to TRBJ2-2, with 7 bases matching TRBD1. The CDR3 totals 18 residues. V was clipped by 5 bases and J by 3 bases; unmatched bases: 15. The germline V gene encodes CDR1 SGHTA and CDR2 FQGNSA. The CDR3 reads CASSLPIPGQPYTGELFF. CDR3 nucleotides: TGTGCCAGCAGCCTACCAATTCCGGGACAGCCATACACCGGGGAGCTGTTTTTT.